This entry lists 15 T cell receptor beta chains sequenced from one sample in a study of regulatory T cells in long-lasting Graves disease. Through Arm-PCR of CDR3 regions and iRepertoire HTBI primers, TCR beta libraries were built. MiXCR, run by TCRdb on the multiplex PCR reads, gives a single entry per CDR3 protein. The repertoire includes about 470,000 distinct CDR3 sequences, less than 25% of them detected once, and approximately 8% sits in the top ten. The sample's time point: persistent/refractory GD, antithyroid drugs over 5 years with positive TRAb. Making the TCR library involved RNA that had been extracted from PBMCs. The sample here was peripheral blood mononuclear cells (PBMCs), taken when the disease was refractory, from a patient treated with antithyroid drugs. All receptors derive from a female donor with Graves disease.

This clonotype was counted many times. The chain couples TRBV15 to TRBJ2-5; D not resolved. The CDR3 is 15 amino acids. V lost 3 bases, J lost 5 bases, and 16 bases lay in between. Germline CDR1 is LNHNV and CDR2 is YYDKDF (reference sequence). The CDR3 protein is CATSSPRDLLETQYF. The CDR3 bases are TGTGCCACCAGCAGTCCCAGAGATCTGTTGGAGACCCAGTACTTC.

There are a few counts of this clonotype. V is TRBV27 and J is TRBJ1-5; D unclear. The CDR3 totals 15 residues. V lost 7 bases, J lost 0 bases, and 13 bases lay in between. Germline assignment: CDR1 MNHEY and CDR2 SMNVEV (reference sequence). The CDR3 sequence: CASKPVSYSNQPQHF. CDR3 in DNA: TGTGCCAGCAAACCTGTATCTTATAGCAATCAGCCCCAGCATTTT.

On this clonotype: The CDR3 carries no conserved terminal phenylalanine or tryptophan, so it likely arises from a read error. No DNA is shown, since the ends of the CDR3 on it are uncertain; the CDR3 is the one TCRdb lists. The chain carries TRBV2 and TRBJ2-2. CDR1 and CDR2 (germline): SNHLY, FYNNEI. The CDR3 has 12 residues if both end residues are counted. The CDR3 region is CASSEVGGELLS.

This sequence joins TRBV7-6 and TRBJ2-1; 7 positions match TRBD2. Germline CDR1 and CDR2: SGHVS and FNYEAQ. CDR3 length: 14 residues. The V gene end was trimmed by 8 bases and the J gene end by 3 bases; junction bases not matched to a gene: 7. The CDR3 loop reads CASGAGANYNEQFF. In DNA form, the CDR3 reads TGTGCCAGCGGTGCGGGAGCAAACTACAATGAGCAGTTCTTC.

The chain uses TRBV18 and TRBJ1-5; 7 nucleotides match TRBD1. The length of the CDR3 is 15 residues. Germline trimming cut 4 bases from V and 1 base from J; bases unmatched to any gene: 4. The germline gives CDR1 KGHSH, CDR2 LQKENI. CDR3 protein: CASSRQGWSNQPQHF. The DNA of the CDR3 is TGTGCCAGCTCACGACAGGGATGGAGCAATCAGCCCCAGCATTTT.

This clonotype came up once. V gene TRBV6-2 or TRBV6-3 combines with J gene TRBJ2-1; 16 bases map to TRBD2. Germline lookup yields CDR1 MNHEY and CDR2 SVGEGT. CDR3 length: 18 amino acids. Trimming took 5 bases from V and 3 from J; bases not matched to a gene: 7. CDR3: CASSEGTSGRGGYNEQFF. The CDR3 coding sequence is TGTGCCAGCAGTGAAGGGACTAGCGGGAGGGGAGGCTACAATGAGCAGTTCTTC.

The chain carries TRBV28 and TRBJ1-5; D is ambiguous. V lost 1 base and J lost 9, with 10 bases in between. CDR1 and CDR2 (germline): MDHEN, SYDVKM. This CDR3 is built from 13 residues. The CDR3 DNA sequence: TGTGCCAGCAGTTTATATAGGGATCGGCCCCAGCATTTT. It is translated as CASSLYRDRPQHF. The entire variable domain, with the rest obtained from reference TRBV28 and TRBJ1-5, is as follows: DVKVTQSSRYLVKRTGEKVFLECVQDMDHENMFWYRQDPGLGLRLIYFSYDVKMKEKGDIPEGYSVSREKKERFSLILESASTNQTSMYLCASSLYRDRPQHFGDGTRLSIL.

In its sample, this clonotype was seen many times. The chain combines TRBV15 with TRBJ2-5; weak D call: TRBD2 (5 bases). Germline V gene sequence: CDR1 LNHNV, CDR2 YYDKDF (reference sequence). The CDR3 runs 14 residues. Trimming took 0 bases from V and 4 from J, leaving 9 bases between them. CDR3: CATSRDEGGETQYF. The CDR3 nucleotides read TGTGCCACCAGCAGAGATGAGGGTGGAGAGACCCAGTACTTC.

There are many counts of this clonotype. In nucleotides, the CDR3 is TGCAGTGCTAGAGATTTAAGGTGGGGCGAGACCCAGTACTTC. Its translation: CSARDLRWGETQYF. This rearrangement joins TRBV20-1 to TRBJ2-5, with D possibly matching TRBD1 (5 bases). Trimming took off 0 bases at V and 5 bases at J, with 13 bases between the two ends. The CDR3 has 14 residues. Germline-derived CDR1 and CDR2 are DFQATT and SNEGSKA (reference sequence).

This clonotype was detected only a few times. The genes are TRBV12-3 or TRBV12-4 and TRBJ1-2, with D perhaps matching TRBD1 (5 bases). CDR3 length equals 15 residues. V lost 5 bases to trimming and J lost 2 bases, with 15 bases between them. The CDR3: CASSTPRGGNYGYTF. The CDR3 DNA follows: TGTGCCAGCAGTACACCTCGGGGGGGGAACTATGGCTACACCTTC.

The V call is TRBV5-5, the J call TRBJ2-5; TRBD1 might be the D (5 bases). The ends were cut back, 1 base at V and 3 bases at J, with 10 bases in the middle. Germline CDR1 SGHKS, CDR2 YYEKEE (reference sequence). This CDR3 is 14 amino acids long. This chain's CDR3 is CASSLYQDKETQYF. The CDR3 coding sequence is TGTGCCAGCAGCTTGTACCAGGACAAAGAGACCCAGTACTTC.

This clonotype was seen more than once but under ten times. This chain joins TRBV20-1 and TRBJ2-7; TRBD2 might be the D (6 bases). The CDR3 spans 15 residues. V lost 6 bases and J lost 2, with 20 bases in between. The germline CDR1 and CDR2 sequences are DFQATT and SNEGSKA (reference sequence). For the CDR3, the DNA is TGCAGTGCGGGGGACTTCAGCCCCCGGACCTACGAGCAGTACTTC. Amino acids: CSAGDFSPRTYEQYF.

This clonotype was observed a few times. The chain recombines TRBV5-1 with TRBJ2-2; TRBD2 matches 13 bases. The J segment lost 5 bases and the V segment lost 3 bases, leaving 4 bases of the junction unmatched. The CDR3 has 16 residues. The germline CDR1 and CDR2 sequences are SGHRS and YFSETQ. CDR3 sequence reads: CASSSVGLAGTGELFF. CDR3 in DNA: TGCGCCAGCAGCTCGGTGGGACTAGCGGGAACCGGGGAGCTGTTTTTT.

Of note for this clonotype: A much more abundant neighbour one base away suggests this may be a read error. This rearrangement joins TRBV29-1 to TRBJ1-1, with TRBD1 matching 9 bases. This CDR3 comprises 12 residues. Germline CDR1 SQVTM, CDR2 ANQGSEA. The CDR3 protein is CSALTGGTEALF. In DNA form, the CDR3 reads TGCAGCGCCCTAACAGGGGGCACTGAAGCTCTCTTT.

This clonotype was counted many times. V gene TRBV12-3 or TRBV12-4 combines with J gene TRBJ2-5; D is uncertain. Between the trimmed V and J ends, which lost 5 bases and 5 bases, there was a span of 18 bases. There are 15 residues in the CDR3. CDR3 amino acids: CASSHPTRVGETQYF. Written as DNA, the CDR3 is TGTGCCAGCAGTCACCCAACGAGAGTTGGGGAGACCCAGTACTTC.